These 30 T cell receptor beta chains came from one sample sequenced in a study of T cell responses to AZD1222 COVID-19 vaccine. Clones were sequenced by immunoSEQ multiplex PCR, and TCRdb holds only the in-frame ones, with some missing. The data contain over 50,000 clones, around 81% of them singletons. The sequenced sample was peripheral blood, obtained 28 days after the second AZD1222 dose. The receptors stem from an adult who received the AZD1222 COVID-19 vaccine.

The V and J genes are TRBV7-2 and TRBJ1-2; TRBD1 might be the D (5 bases). Trimming stripped 4 bases from V and 5 bases from J, with 11 bases between. Per germline, CDR1 SGHTA and CDR2 FQGNSA. CDR3 length equals 13 residues. The CDR3 coding sequence is TGTGCCAGCAGCTCCCGGGACCTGTATGGCTACACCTTC. Protein sequence: CASSSRDLYGYTF.

V and J are TRBV5-4 and TRBJ1-2; D ambiguous. CDR1 and CDR2 (germline): SGHNT, YYREEE (reference sequence). The CDR3 runs to 13 residues. Trimming stripped 2 bases from V and 8 bases from J, with 13 bases between. The DNA for the CDR3 is TGTGCCAGCAGCTTAGGGCCGGGATTGGGCTACACCTTC. As protein: CASSLGPGLGYTF.

V gene TRBV7-3 combines with J gene TRBJ2-3, with D maybe TRBD1 (6 bases). The CDR3 totals 15 residues. Germline V gives CDR1 SGHTA, CDR2 FQGTGA. V lost 2 bases, J lost 6 bases, and 15 bases lay in between. CDR3 sequence: CASSLPGAGDDTQYF. The DNA for the CDR3 is TGTGCCAGCAGCTTACCAGGGGCTGGGGATGATACGCAGTATTTT.

The chain joins TRBV12-3 or TRBV12-4 to TRBJ2-1; the D is unclear. The CDR3 runs to 12 residues. Trimming cost V 3 bases and J 7 bases, with 7 bases left between them. The CDR3 bases are TGTGCCAGCAGTTTCCTAGAAAATGAGCAGTTCTTC. Protein: CASSFLENEQFF.

This chain uses TRBV7-9 with TRBJ2-6, with no clear D. The CDR3 covers 15 residues. V was trimmed by 2 bases and J by 4 bases, leaving 9 bases between them. The germline gives CDR1 SEHNR, CDR2 FQNEAQ (reference sequence). The CDR3 DNA follows: TGTGCCAGCAGCTTACCCAGCCTCGGGGCCAACGTCCTGACTTTC. It is translated as CASSLPSLGANVLTF.

This rearrangement joins TRBV5-4 to TRBJ2-5; unclear D gene. Trimming shortened V by 3 bases and J by 2 bases, and 11 bases separated the two germline ends. The CDR3 is 14 residues long. From germline, CDR1 is SGHNT and CDR2 YYREEE (reference sequence). DNA of the CDR3: TGTGCCAGCAGCTCCCCGGAGCTACAAGAGACCCAGTACTTC. It yields the protein CASSSPELQETQYF.

The rearrangement joins TRBV7-8 to TRBJ1-4; weak D call: TRBD1 (6 bases). Germline V gene data show CDR1 as SGHVS and CDR2 as FQNEAQ. The CDR3 contains 14 residues. V lost 4 bases, J lost 8 bases, and 14 bases lay in between. CDR3 protein: CASSYQGSEEKLFF. The CDR3 DNA sequence: TGTGCCAGCAGCTATCAGGGGTCTGAAGAAAAACTGTTTTTT.

The chain links TRBV21-1 to TRBJ2-1; TRBD2 was called by the table and not checked on the DNA. TRBV21-1 is annotated as a pseudogene. The CDR3 length is 24 residues. CDR3 sequence reads: CASSKGVGLPTQRSGREDPNEQFF. CDR3 sequence (DNA): TGTGCCAGCAGCAAAGGAGTAGGTTTGCCGACACAGCGTAGCGGGAGGGAGGACCCTAATGAGCAGTTCTTC.

The chain recombines TRBV28 with TRBJ2-2; 7 bases fit TRBD1. This CDR3 region has 18 residues. CDR1 is MDHEN, CDR2 SYDVKM, per germline. The junction had 12 bases not matched to a gene; V was cut back by 4 bases and J by 1 base. CDR3 coding DNA: TGTGCCAGCAGTTCCCGTCGTGTGGGACAGAAGAACACCGGGGAGCTGTTTTTT. It yields the protein CASSSRRVGQKNTGELFF.

This chain uses TRBV19 with TRBJ1-1; D call uncertain. V was shortened by 5 bases and J by 2 bases, with 9 bases between the two germline ends. This CDR3 has 13 residues. CDR1 is LNHDA and CDR2 is SQIVND in the germline V gene (reference sequence). CDR3 sequence reads: CASSPGVNTEAFF. CDR3 coding DNA: TGTGCCAGTAGTCCGGGCGTAAACACTGAAGCTTTCTTT. The full variable domain, its missing parts supplied by reference TRBV19 and TRBJ1-1, is DGGITQSPKYLFRKEGQNVTLSCEQNLNHDAMYWYRQDPGQGLRLIYYSQIVNDFQKGDIAEGYSVSREKKESFPLTVTSAQKNPTAFYLCASSPGVNTEAFFGQGTRLTVV.

The chain has TRBV28 and TRBJ1-2; TRBD1 matches 7 bases. The CDR3 has 17 residues. Per the germline V gene, CDR1 is MDHEN and CDR2 is SYDVKM. After removal of 5 bases from V and 1 base from J, the junction contained 13 bases not matched to a gene. The CDR3 DNA follows: TGTGCCAGCAGTCCACGGGACAGCACTTTTTATAACTATGGCTACACCTTC. It encodes CASSPRDSTFYNYGYTF.

The chain combines TRBV19 with TRBJ1-5; D uncertain. Trimming cost V 10 bases and J 2 bases, with 12 bases left between them. This CDR3 has 13 residues. CDR1 LNHDA and CDR2 SQIVND come from the germline V gene (reference sequence). CDR3 sequence: CATRGGGNQPQHF. In nucleotides, the CDR3 is TGTGCCACCCGTGGTGGGGGCAATCAGCCCCAGCATTTT.

J is TRBJ2-6 and V is TRBV7-2; 11 bases are shared with TRBD2. Germline CDR1 SGHTA, CDR2 FQGNSA. Germline trimming cut 2 bases from V and 2 bases from J; bases unmatched to any gene: 5. The CDR3 length is 18 residues. This CDR3 is CASSLILAGETGANVLTF. CDR3 nucleotide sequence: TGTGCCAGCAGCTTAATACTAGCGGGAGAAACTGGGGCCAACGTCCTGACTTTC.

The V and J genes are TRBV29-1 and TRBJ2-2, with D perhaps TRBD1 (6 bases). V gave up 4 bases and J gave up 1 base, with 13 bases separating them. There are 15 residues in the CDR3. Germline V gene sequence: CDR1 SQVTM, CDR2 ANQGSEA. The CDR3 nucleotides are TGCAGCGTTGTATTGGGGGCGCTGAACACCGGGGAGCTGTTTTTT. Translating it yields CSVVLGALNTGELFF.

This clone appeared once. This chain joins TRBV11-1 and TRBJ1-1; possibly TRBD1 for D (6 bases). The CDR3 is made up of 15 amino acids. The germline CDR1 and CDR2 sequences are SGHAT and FQDESV (reference sequence). Trimming shortened V by 6 bases and J by 7 bases, and 21 bases separated the two germline ends. The chain's CDR3 is CASRSTRGHQDEAFF. For the CDR3, the DNA is TGTGCCAGCAGATCTACGCGGGGACACCAGGATGAAGCTTTCTTT.

This clone was seen only once. The chain joins TRBV7-8 to TRBJ2-3, with D possibly being TRBD1 (5 bases). V gave up 5 bases and J gave up 0 bases, with 9 bases separating them. CDR3 size: 14 residues. From germline, CDR1 is SGHVS and CDR2 FQNEAQ. CDR3 sequence (DNA): TGTGCCAGCAGCCCTCAGGGTAGCACAGATACGCAGTATTTT. Protein product: CASSPQGSTDTQYF.

The J gene is TRBJ2-2, the V gene TRBV29-1; D is possibly TRBD1 (5 bases). Germline CDR1 SQVTM, CDR2 ANQGSEA. The CDR3 consists of 13 residues. V lost 4 bases and J 1 base, leaving 7 bases between the germline ends. The CDR3: CSVGTRNTGELFF. The CDR3 nucleotides read TGCAGCGTTGGGACACGGAACACCGGGGAGCTGTTTTTT.

This rearrangement joins TRBV6-5 to TRBJ1-1; 8 positions match TRBD1. Germline CDR1 MNHEY, CDR2 SVGAGI. Germline trimming cut 4 bases from V and 5 bases from J; bases unmatched to any gene: 3. The CDR3 extends over 13 amino acids. CDR3 sequence (DNA): TGTGCCAGCAGTTGGGACAGGAGGACTGAAGCTTTCTTT. Translating it yields CASSWDRRTEAFF.

The chain uses TRBV28 and TRBJ2-1, with D possibly TRBD2 on 6 matching bases. The CDR3 sequence is 12 residues long. The germline gives CDR1 MDHEN, CDR2 SYDVKM. V lost 7 bases, J lost 4 bases, and 8 bases lay in between. The CDR3 sequence: CASTRGYNEQFF. Here the CDR3 DNA reads TGTGCCAGCACTCGGGGGTACAATGAGCAGTTCTTC.

V and J are TRBV7-2 and TRBJ2-5; a possible D gene is TRBD2 (7 bases). The CDR3 contains 15 residues. Trimming left V 6 bases short and J 3 bases short, with 17 bases between. Germline CDR1 reads SGHTA; CDR2 reads FQGNSA. The CDR3 loop reads CASRNFAGAKETQYF. The CDR3 DNA reads TGTGCCAGCAGGAACTTTGCGGGGGCCAAAGAGACCCAGTACTTC. The whole variable domain, remainder taken from reference TRBV7-2 and TRBJ2-5, is GAGVSQSPSNKVTEKGKDVELRCDPISGHTALYWYRQSLGQGLEFLIYFQGNSAPDKSGLPSDRFSAERTGGSVSTLTIQRTQQEDSAVYLCASRNFAGAKETQYFGPGTRLLVL.

V usage is TRBV6-5 and J usage is TRBJ1-1; maybe TRBD1 (6 bases). The CDR3 runs to 14 residues. Germline V gene lookup returns CDR1 MNHEY and CDR2 SVGAGI. Trimming removed 0 bases at V and 5 bases at J, with 10 bases between. CDR3 region: CASSYSGGRTEAFF. The CDR3, as DNA: TGTGCCAGCAGTTACTCAGGGGGGAGGACTGAAGCTTTCTTT.

J is TRBJ2-7 and V is TRBV27; D gene uncertain. V was trimmed by 6 bases and J by 3 bases, leaving 15 bases between them. The CDR3 is 14 amino acids. Germline V gene data show CDR1 as MNHEY and CDR2 as SMNVEV (reference sequence). CDR3 in amino acids: CASSRRLDYYEQYF. The CDR3 DNA follows: TGTGCCAGCAGCCGACGACTGGATTACTACGAGCAGTACTTC.

The chain combines TRBV19 with TRBJ2-2, with D possibly TRBD2 on 6 matching bases. Germline V gene lookup returns CDR1 LNHDA and CDR2 SQIVND (reference sequence). CDR3 length equals 14 residues. Trimming shortened V by 1 base and J by 5 bases, and 8 bases separated the two germline ends. The chain's CDR3 is CASSIALATGELFF. Written as DNA, the CDR3 is TGTGCCAGTAGTATAGCCCTAGCGACCGGGGAGCTGTTTTTT.

The V gene is TRBV5-4, the J gene TRBJ1-1, with unresolved D. The CDR3 is 12 amino acids. CDR1 SGHNT and CDR2 YYREEE come from the germline V gene (reference sequence). V was clipped by 2 bases and J by 5 bases, with 7 bases between them. The CDR3 DNA reads as TGTGCCAGCAGCTTTCGAGGGACTGAAGCTTTCTTT. Translation: CASSFRGTEAFF.

This sequence joins TRBV7-9 and TRBJ2-7, with D uncertain. The germline CDR1 and CDR2 sequences are SEHNR and FQNEAQ (reference sequence). Trimming took off 5 bases at V and 0 bases at J, with 14 bases between the two ends. CDR3 length: 15 residues. CDR3 DNA sequence: TGTGCCAGCAGCCGTATAGGCCCGGACTCCTACGAGCAGTACTTC. Residues: CASSRIGPDSYEQYF.

This clone appeared once. The genes are TRBV13 and TRBJ2-3, with 7 bases aligning to TRBD2. This CDR3 has 14 amino acids. J lost 0 bases, V lost 6 bases, and 3 bases had no gene match. Per germline, CDR1 PRHDT and CDR2 FYEKMQ (reference sequence). The CDR3 DNA reads TGTGCCAGCAGTCCCGGGAGGAGCACAGATACGCAGTATTTT. Translating it yields CASSPGRSTDTQYF.

The chain has TRBV18 and TRBJ2-3; possible D gene TRBD1, 5 bases. CDR1 is KGHSH and CDR2 is LQKENI in the germline V gene. This CDR3 is built from 15 residues. V was clipped by 2 bases and J by 2 bases, with 11 bases between them. CDR3 bases: TGTGCCAGCTCACCAGATCGACAGTCCACAGATACGCAGTATTTT. Translation gives CASSPDRQSTDTQYF.

The chain joins TRBV5-1 to TRBJ1-1; D perhaps matches TRBD1 (6 bases). Germline CDR1 SGHRS, CDR2 YFSETQ. The CDR3 runs to 14 residues. V was trimmed by 4 bases and J by 11 bases, leaving 21 bases between them. CDR3: CASSNGLFQRGAFF. CDR3 DNA sequence: TGCGCCAGCAGCAACGGACTCTTTCAAAGGGGGGCTTTCTTT.

The chain combines TRBV19 with TRBJ2-5, with D possibly matching TRBD2 (6 bases). Trimming left V 2 bases short and J 2 bases short, with 12 bases between. CDR1 is LNHDA and CDR2 is SQIVND in the germline V gene (reference sequence). CDR3 length equals 15 residues. The CDR3 DNA sequence: TGTGCCAGTAGTATATCGGGACTGTATCAAGAGACCCAGTACTTC. Translation gives CASSISGLYQETQYF.

This chain connects TRBV4-1 to TRBJ1-4; the D gene is possibly TRBD1 (6 bases). The germline V and J ends were trimmed by 4 bases and 5 bases, with 17 bases remaining between them. CDR1 is MGHRA and CDR2 is YSYEKL in the germline V gene. The CDR3 consists of 16 residues. The CDR3, as DNA: TGCGCCAGCAGCCCGAACGGGGGCGAAGGGAATGAAAAACTGTTTTTT. Its protein is CASSPNGGEGNEKLFF.